These 8 T cell receptor beta chains share one sample of origin, sequenced in a study of cytomegalovirus exposure and HLA in healthy donors. 60 Vbeta and 13 Jbeta primers were used in PCR. Profiled with immunoSEQ multiplex PCR; TCRdb holds only in-frame clones, not every one. The sample includes about 89,000 clones, roughly two thirds of them seen just once. The source material was PBMCs. The receptors stem from a human donor in good health.

The genes are TRBV6-5 and TRBJ1-5, with D possibly being TRBD1 (5 bases). Germline values: CDR1 MNHEY, CDR2 SVGAGI. Trimming shortened V by 5 bases and J by 4 bases, and 15 bases separated the two germline ends. The CDR3 extends over 15 amino acids. This chain's CDR3 is CASSRNRFRNQPQHF. CDR3 DNA sequence: TGTGCCAGCAGTCGGAACAGGTTTCGGAATCAGCCCCAGCATTTT.

The chain is built from TRBV10-3 and TRBJ2-3; TRBD2 matches 7 bases. Looked up from germline, CDR1 is ENHRY and CDR2 is SYGVKD. The V gene end was trimmed by 7 bases and the J gene end by 3 bases; junction bases not matched to a gene: 4. The CDR3 loop spans 13 amino acids. The CDR3, as DNA: TGTGCCATCATGGCGGGGGAAACAGATACGCAGTATTTT. Its protein is CAIMAGETDTQYF.

CDR3 residues: CASLQRAGRGHGYTF. For the CDR3, the DNA is TGTGCCAGCCTGCAAAGGGCCGGGCGGGGACATGGCTACACCTTC. The genes are TRBV6-5 and TRBJ1-2; a possible D gene is TRBD1 (5 bases). The CDR3 extends over 15 amino acids. V gave up 8 bases and J gave up 6 bases, with 22 bases separating them. Germline lookup yields CDR1 MNHEY and CDR2 SVGAGI.

CDR3 bases: TGTGCCAGCAGTACGACTACCCCTGCCGGGGAGCTGTTTTTT. Its translation is CASSTTTPAGELFF. This chain uses TRBV11-2 with TRBJ2-2, with D perhaps TRBD2 (5 bases). With 6 bases removed from V and 6 bases from J, the gap between germline ends came to 14 bases. CDR3 length equals 14 residues. Germline CDR1 reads SGHAT; CDR2 reads FQNNGV.

The chain links TRBV5-1 to TRBJ1-1; 7 nucleotides align to TRBD1. The length of the CDR3 is 18 residues. Per germline, CDR1 SGHRS and CDR2 YFSETQ. The V gene end was trimmed by 2 bases and the J gene end by 0 bases; junction bases not matched to a gene: 13. The CDR3 protein is CASSFAPGQQLMNTEAFF. CDR3 nucleotides: TGCGCCAGCAGCTTTGCGCCGGGACAGCAGCTAATGAACACTGAAGCTTTCTTT.

This chain links TRBV4-2 with TRBJ2-2, with D perhaps matching TRBD1 (5 bases). V lost 0 bases and J lost 0, with 11 bases in between. CDR3 length: 17 amino acids. Germline assignment: CDR1 LGHNA and CDR2 YNFKEQ. CDR3 sequence reads: CASSQDPQGANTGELFF. The CDR3 DNA is TGTGCCAGCAGCCAAGATCCCCAGGGCGCGAACACCGGGGAGCTGTTTTTT.

This clone was counted a single time. The chain links TRBV27 to TRBJ2-2, with D perhaps matching TRBD2 (6 bases). Trimming shortened V by 3 bases and J by 6 bases, and 11 bases separated the two germline ends. The CDR3 contains 14 residues. Germline CDR1 MNHEY, CDR2 SMNVEV (reference sequence). The CDR3 is CASSFSREAGELFF. The CDR3, as DNA: TGTGCCAGCAGTTTTAGCAGGGAGGCCGGGGAGCTGTTTTTT.

V usage is TRBV7-8 and J usage is TRBJ1-5; TRBD1 matches at 7 bases. The CDR3 runs to 14 residues. CDR1 is SGHVS and CDR2 is FQNEAQ in the germline V gene. V trimming: 3 bases; J trimming: 7 bases; junction bases outside the gene matches: 6. Here the CDR3 reads CASSFRGGYQPQHF. The CDR3 DNA reads TGTGCCAGCAGCTTCCGAGGGGGCTACCAGCCCCAGCATTTT.